The 32 T cell receptor beta chains listed next were all sequenced from one sample in a study of cytomegalovirus exposure and HLA in healthy donors. The PCR employed 60 Vbeta primers together with 13 Jbeta primers. Sequencing was performed with immunoSEQ multiplex PCR; in TCRdb, only in-frame clones are kept and a portion is missing. The data show around 150,000 clones, and the top ten clones hold 1.3%. Sequencing used PBMCs. Receptors were obtained from a woman aged 55 to 70 in good health and CMV-seronegative.

The V and J genes are TRBV7-7 and TRBJ2-5, with 8 bases fitting TRBD1. The germline V gene encodes CDR1 SSHAT and CDR2 FNYEAQ (reference sequence). The V gene end was trimmed by 3 bases and the J gene end by 1 base; junction bases not matched to a gene: 1. The CDR3 loop spans 14 amino acids. Here the CDR3 DNA reads TGTGCCAGCAGCTTTGGACAGGGCCAAGAGACCCAGTACTTC. This encodes CASSFGQGQETQYF.

The chain uses TRBV6-1 and TRBJ1-2, with 9 bases matching TRBD1. The CDR3 loop spans 19 amino acids. Germline V gives CDR1 MNHNS, CDR2 SASEGT. V trimming: 1 base; J trimming: 6 bases; junction bases outside the gene matches: 18. The CDR3 protein is CASSEEEGTGYAPRDGYTF. In DNA, the CDR3 is TGTGCCAGCAGTGAAGAGGAAGGGACAGGGTACGCACCTCGTGATGGCTACACCTTC.

The CDR3 nucleotides read TGCGCCAGCAGCCAAGAAGGCGGAGCAAGTGCAGATACGCAGTATTTT. Protein: CASSQEGGASADTQYF. The genes are TRBV4-1 and TRBJ2-3, with no clear D. V lost 0 bases to trimming and J lost 4 bases, with 14 bases between them. The CDR3 is 16 amino acids. Germline CDR1 is MGHRA and CDR2 is YSYEKL.

CDR3 sequence: CASSRLPNTEAFF. DNA of the CDR3: TGTGCCAGCAGCCGTCTCCCGAACACTGAAGCTTTCTTT. The chain uses TRBV7-7 and TRBJ1-1; D gene uncertain. CDR1 and CDR2 (germline): SSHAT, FNYEAQ (reference sequence). Trimming shortened V by 5 bases and J by 1 base, and 8 bases separated the two germline ends. The CDR3 runs to 13 residues.

The genes are TRBV5-6 and TRBJ1-4; D not certain. V gave up 1 base and J gave up 1 base, with 11 bases separating them. Germline loops: CDR1 SGHDT, CDR2 YYEEEE. The CDR3 has 16 amino acids. The CDR3 protein is CASSLLRAGTNEKLFF. In nucleotides, the CDR3 is TGTGCCAGCAGCTTGTTACGAGCGGGAACTAATGAAAAACTGTTTTTT.

The chain recombines TRBV4-1 with TRBJ1-3, with D perhaps matching TRBD1 (5 bases). Trimming pared 3 bases from V and 2 bases from J, leaving 8 bases between. This CDR3 has 14 residues. Germline CDR1 MGHRA, CDR2 YSYEKL. This chain's CDR3 is CASSHGQPGNTIYF. In DNA form, the CDR3 reads TGCGCCAGCAGCCATGGACAACCTGGAAACACCATATATTTT.

This chain connects TRBV2 to TRBJ2-1, with 10 nucleotides matching TRBD1. Germline V lookup: CDR1 SNHLY, CDR2 FYNNEI. Trimming cost V 9 bases and J 5 bases; bases outside gene matches: 10. CDR3 length: 15 amino acids. The CDR3 DNA reads TGTGCCAGTTCCGACCGGGACAGGGGCAACAATGAGCAGTTCTTC. Translated, it gives CASSDRDRGNNEQFF.

This rearrangement joins TRBV5-1 to TRBJ2-3, with D uncertain. The germline CDR1 and CDR2 sequences are SGHRS and YFSETQ. The germline V and J ends were trimmed by 4 bases and 1 base, with 4 bases remaining between them. CDR3 length: 12 amino acids. Here the CDR3 DNA reads TGCGCCAGCAGCACGGGCACAGATACGCAGTATTTT. Its protein product is CASSTGTDTQYF.

This chain links TRBV12-5 with TRBJ2-7, with D uncertain. The CDR3 is made up of 10 amino acids. V gave up 6 bases and J gave up 5 bases, with 5 bases separating them. From germline, CDR1 is LGHNT and CDR2 FRNRAP. CDR3 coding DNA: TGTGCTAGTGGAATAAACGAGCAGTACTTC. Protein product: CASGINEQYF. The whole variable domain, filled in from reference TRBV12-5 and TRBJ2-7, reads DARVTQTPRHKVTEMGQEVTMRCQPILGHNTVFWYRQTMMQGLELLAYFRNRAPLDDSGMPKDRFSAEMPDATLATLKIQPSEPRDSAVYFCASGINEQYFGPGTRLTVT.

The rearrangement uses TRBV7-3 and TRBJ1-6; a possible D gene is TRBD1 (5 bases). CDR3 length: 17 residues. Germline loops: CDR1 SGHTA, CDR2 FQGTGA. Deletions cut 1 base from V and 5 bases from J, with 15 bases between. DNA for the CDR3: TGTGCCAGCAGCTTAATCGGGGGGGGATTAGATAATTCACCCCTCCACTTT. Translating gives CASSLIGGGLDNSPLHF.

The CDR3 here is CSAERAQEQYF. DNA of the CDR3: TGCAGTGCAGAGAGGGCTCAAGAGCAGTACTTC. The V and J genes are TRBV20-1 and TRBJ2-7, with D possibly TRBD2 on 5 matching bases. V was clipped by 6 bases and J by 7 bases, with 13 bases between them. The germline V gene encodes CDR1 DFQATT and CDR2 SNEGSKA (reference sequence). CDR3 length: 11 residues.

This chain links TRBV11-2 with TRBJ2-4, with 10 bases lining up with TRBD2. V lost 6 bases and J lost 6; bases outside the gene matches: 17. Looked up from germline, CDR1 is SGHAT and CDR2 is FQNNGV. This CDR3 is 18 amino acids long. CDR3 in amino acids: CASRPRLLSGGHGNIQYF. The CDR3 nucleotides read TGTGCCAGCAGGCCCAGACTACTTAGCGGGGGGCATGGAAACATTCAGTACTTC.

V usage is TRBV6-1 and J usage is TRBJ2-7, with D unresolved. Trimming shortened V by 2 bases and J by 0 bases, and 8 bases separated the two germline ends. CDR3 size: 14 residues. In germline, CDR1 is MNHNS, CDR2 SASEGT. The CDR3 spells CASSEIALSYEQYF. CDR3 in DNA: TGTGCCAGCAGTGAAATAGCACTCTCCTACGAGCAGTACTTC.

The chain uses TRBV5-1 and TRBJ2-6; TRBD1 might be the D (6 bases). The CDR3 runs 14 residues. CDR1 and CDR2 (germline): SGHRS, YFSETQ. V was pared by 5 bases and J by 4 bases, with 10 bases between. The DNA for the CDR3 is TGCGCCAGCAGGGGGGACACGGGGGCCAACGTCCTGACTTTC. Its protein is CASRGDTGANVLTF.

This chain connects TRBV19 to TRBJ2-7, with TRBD1 as a possible D gene (6 bases). Trimming left V 5 bases short and J 0 bases short, with 20 bases between. The length of the CDR3 is 17 residues. Germline CDR1 and CDR2: LNHDA and SQIVND (reference sequence). In nucleotides, the CDR3 is TGTGCCAGTAGTCTGAAAACCGGGACACGGAGCTCCTACGAGCAGTACTTC. Translated: CASSLKTGTRSSYEQYF.

As concerns this clone: The same CDR3 also results from other DNA sequences found in this sample. This chain links TRBV10-1 with TRBJ2-1; D perhaps matches TRBD2 (5 bases). Trimming cost V 4 bases and J 4 bases, with 5 bases left between them. CDR1 and CDR2 from the germline V gene are WNHNN and SYGVQD (reference sequence). The CDR3 has 12 amino acids. The CDR3 nucleotides read TGCGCCAGCAGTGCGGGGTACAATGAGCAGTTCTTC. Residues: CASSAGYNEQFF.

The chain recombines TRBV6-6 with TRBJ2-3; 7 bases line up with TRBD1. The germline gives CDR1 MNHNY, CDR2 SVGAGI (reference sequence). This CDR3 is built from 14 residues. Trimming at V came to 5 bases and at J to 6 bases, leaving 8 bases not matched to a gene. Here the CDR3 reads CASSGGQSSDTQYF. CDR3 nucleotides: TGTGCCAGCAGTGGGGGACAGTCGTCGGATACGCAGTATTTT.

The chain carries TRBV4-3 and TRBJ2-2; 11 bases are shared with TRBD2. The V gene's germline CDR1 is LGHNA and CDR2 YSLEER. CDR3 size: 17 residues. The ends lost 0 bases at V and 5 bases at J; junction bases unmatched: 5. The CDR3 nucleotides are TGCGCCAGCAGCCAAGACCCGGGACTAGCGGCAACCGGGGAGCTGTTTTTT. Amino acids: CASSQDPGLAATGELFF.

DNA for the CDR3: TGTGCCAGTAGCCAAAGCACAGATACGCAGTATTTT. This encodes CASSQSTDTQYF. The V and J genes are TRBV19 and TRBJ2-3; D is uncertain. Germline V CDR1 and CDR2: LNHDA, SQIVND (reference sequence). The CDR3 spans 12 residues. The V end was cut by 6 bases, the J end by 0 bases, with 4 bases between.

V and J are TRBV10-2 and TRBJ1-4; D remains unclear. V was clipped by 0 bases and J by 3 bases, with 11 bases between them. Germline assignment: CDR1 WSHSY and CDR2 SAAADI. The CDR3 extends over 16 amino acids. The CDR3 is CASSESVSGANEKLFF. The CDR3 DNA is TGCGCCAGCAGTGAGTCAGTGAGCGGGGCTAATGAAAAACTGTTTTTT.

V is TRBV19 and J is TRBJ2-5, with TRBD2 matching over 9 bases. The V gene's germline CDR1 is LNHDA and CDR2 SQIVND (reference sequence). The CDR3 has 15 residues. The J segment lost 5 bases and the V segment lost 7 bases, leaving 11 bases of the junction unmatched. The CDR3 loop is CASTTVEAGGETQYF. In DNA form, the CDR3 reads TGTGCCAGTACTACAGTCGAGGCGGGAGGGGAGACCCAGTACTTC.

The chain joins TRBV6-5 to TRBJ2-7, with D possibly matching TRBD2 (6 bases). CDR1 and CDR2 (germline): MNHEY, SVGAGI. The CDR3 is made up of 13 amino acids. Between the trimmed V and J ends, which lost 0 bases and 6 bases, there was a span of 9 bases. CDR3 DNA sequence: TGTGCCAGCAGTTACTCGGTGCGGGGCGAGCAGTACTTC. Its protein is CASSYSVRGEQYF.

The genes are TRBV5-4 and TRBJ1-4; D gene ambiguous. The CDR3 has 15 amino acids. Germline-derived CDR1 and CDR2 are SGHNT and YYREEE (reference sequence). V was clipped by 3 bases and J by 6 bases, with 15 bases between them. As DNA, the CDR3 is TGTGCCAGCAGCTCGGAGTTGCATGAGGATGAAAAACTGTTTTTT. Amino acid sequence: CASSSELHEDEKLFF.

This chain uses TRBV7-6 with TRBJ2-1; D might be TRBD2 (6 bases). There are 13 residues in the CDR3. With 5 bases removed from V and 7 bases from J, the gap between germline ends came to 12 bases. Germline-derived CDR1 and CDR2 are SGHVS and FNYEAQ. The CDR3 sequence: CASSGGAGNEQFF. CDR3 DNA sequence: TGTGCCAGCAGCGGTGGGGCGGGGAATGAGCAGTTCTTC.

This chain joins TRBV9 and TRBJ2-7; D not resolved. There are 15 residues in the CDR3. Germline lookup yields CDR1 SGDLS and CDR2 YYNGEE. Trimming pared 4 bases from V and 4 bases from J, leaving 18 bases between. Written as DNA, the CDR3 is TGTGCCAGCAGCACCGGTGGGCAGTTTACGTACGAGCAGTACTTC. Protein sequence: CASSTGGQFTYEQYF. The full variable domain, rest sourced from reference TRBV9 and TRBJ2-7, is DSGVTQTPKHLITATGQRVTLRCSPRSGDLSVYWYQQSLDQGLQFLIQYYNGEERAKGNILERFSAQQFPDLHSELNLSSLELGDSALYFCASSTGGQFTYEQYFGPGTRLTVT.

This chain joins TRBV5-6 and TRBJ2-5, with unresolved D. The CDR3 contains 15 residues. With 2 bases removed from V and 4 bases from J, the gap between germline ends came to 15 bases. Germline assignment: CDR1 SGHDT and CDR2 YYEEEE. The chain's CDR3 is CASSFRPEPLETQYF. The CDR3 DNA reads TGTGCCAGCAGCTTTCGACCGGAGCCCTTAGAGACCCAGTACTTC.

The rearrangement joins TRBV10-3 to TRBJ2-5; TRBD1 agrees at 8 bases. The CDR3 covers 15 residues. Germline CDR1 reads ENHRY; CDR2 reads SYGVKD. V gave up 0 bases and J gave up 4 bases; unmatched junction bases: 4. In DNA, the CDR3 is TGTGCCATCAGTGAGTCCAGGGGGCAAGGAGAGACCCAGTACTTC. Protein: CAISESRGQGETQYF.

The chain carries TRBV19 and TRBJ1-2; D remains ambiguous. The germline CDR1 and CDR2 sequences are LNHDA and SQIVND (reference sequence). Between the trimmed V and J ends, which lost 1 base and 3 bases, there was a span of 18 bases. The CDR3 has 17 amino acids. The CDR3 coding sequence is TGTGCCAGTAGTATAGGAGGCCGTGAGTCTGGTTACTATGGCTACACCTTC. This encodes CASSIGGRESGYYGYTF.

The chain joins TRBV18 to TRBJ1-5; no reliable D call. The germline V gene encodes CDR1 KGHSH and CDR2 LQKENI. The CDR3 consists of 15 residues. V gave up 3 bases and J gave up 4 bases, with 13 bases separating them. The CDR3 coding sequence is TGTGCCAGCTCACCTAGTCAGTTGAGGAATCAGCCCCAGCATTTT. Translated: CASSPSQLRNQPQHF. Full variable domain (remainder filled in from reference TRBV18 and TRBJ1-5): NAGVMQNPRHLVRRRGQEARLRCSPMKGHSHVYWYRQLPEEGLKFMVYLQKENIIDESGMPKERFSAEFPKEGPSILRIQQVVRGDSAAYFCASSPSQLRNQPQHFGDGTRLSIL.

The chain joins TRBV30 to TRBJ1-5; tentative D call: TRBD1 (5 bases). CDR3 length: 15 residues. Germline V gene lookup returns CDR1 GTSNPN and CDR2 SVGIG (reference sequence). V gave up 0 bases and J gave up 2 bases, with 11 bases separating them. Here the CDR3 reads CAWSVAGGGNQPQHF. The DNA for the CDR3 is TGTGCCTGGAGTGTAGCGGGGGGGGGCAATCAGCCCCAGCATTTT. The whole variable domain, filled in from reference TRBV30 and TRBJ1-5, reads SQTIHQWPATLVQPVGSPLSLECTVEGTSNPNLYWYRQAAGRGLQLLFYSVGIGQISSEVPQNLSASRPQDRQFILSSKKLLLSDSGFYLCAWSVAGGGNQPQHFGDGTRLSIL.

V gene TRBV9 combines with J gene TRBJ1-3; D possibly corresponds to TRBD1 (6 bases). Germline CDR1 reads SGDLS; CDR2 reads YYNGEE. This CDR3 spans 13 amino acids. Trimming cost V 5 bases and J 2 bases, with 8 bases left between them. The CDR3 sequence: CASRGTTGNTIYF. The CDR3 bases are TGTGCCAGCAGGGGGACAACTGGAAACACCATATATTTT.

V and J are TRBV5-1 and TRBJ1-4, with 7 bases lining up with TRBD1. J lost 8 bases, V lost 1 base, and 8 bases had no gene match. The CDR3 totals 15 residues. From germline, CDR1 is SGHRS and CDR2 YFSETQ. The CDR3 loop is CASSLTGAGGEKLFF. In DNA, the CDR3 is TGCGCCAGCAGCTTGACAGGGGCCGGGGGAGAAAAACTGTTTTTT.